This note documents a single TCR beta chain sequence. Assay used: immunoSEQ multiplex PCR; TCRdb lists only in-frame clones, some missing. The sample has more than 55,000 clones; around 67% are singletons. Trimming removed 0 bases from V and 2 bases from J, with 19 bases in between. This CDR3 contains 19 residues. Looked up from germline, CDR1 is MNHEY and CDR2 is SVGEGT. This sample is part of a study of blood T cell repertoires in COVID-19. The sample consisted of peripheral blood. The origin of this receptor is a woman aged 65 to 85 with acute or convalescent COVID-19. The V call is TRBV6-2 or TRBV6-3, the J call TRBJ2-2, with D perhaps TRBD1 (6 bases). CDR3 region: CASSYSTPGTRANTGELFF. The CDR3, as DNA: TGTGCCAGCAGTTACTCTACTCCCGGGACAAGGGCCAACACCGGGGAGCTGTTTTTT.